Below, one T cell receptor (beta chain) is given with its context. The repertoire was sequenced with immunoSEQ multiplex PCR; TCRdb's copy has only in-frame clones and lacks some. The sample shows roughly 230,000 clones, about 86% of them seen only once. The CDR3 totals 16 residues. Trimming removed 2 bases from V and 0 bases from J, with 10 bases in between. Germline V CDR1 and CDR2: LGHNA, YSLEER. The data stem from a study of blood T cell repertoires in COVID-19. About the research overall: Collection of acute and convalescent COVID-19 samples took place in the United States, Italy and Spain.

The rearrangement links TRBV4-3 to TRBJ1-4; maybe TRBD1 (5 bases). Sequencing was performed on peripheral blood. This receptor was identified in a man aged 50 or older with active or convalescent COVID-19. Written as DNA, the CDR3 is TGCGCCAGCAGCCAAATCACAGGTGCAACTAATGAAAAACTGTTTTTT. It translates to CASSQITGATNEKLFF.